A single sample is the source of the 13 T cell receptor beta chains below, sequenced in a study of vaccination and CD4 T cells after COVID-19. An Oncomine TCR Beta short-read assay was used to sequence the DNA from cultured CD4+ T cells. TCRdb re-derived calls from the PCR reads in MiXCR, one entry per CDR3 protein. The data show 15,000 to 20,000 distinct CDR3 sequences, roughly half seen once. No antigen has been identified for these receptors. The treatment is: approximately 9-day PBMC culture with coronavirus spike peptide pools or control peptides (ViraFEST assay). The material sequenced was CD4+ T cells from blood, cultured in vitro. The source of these receptors is a human donor who had recovered from COVID-19.

The chain joins TRBV11-3 to TRBJ1-1; D ambiguous. Germline V lookup: CDR1 SGHNT, CDR2 YENEEA. Trimming cost V 0 bases and J 7 bases, with 15 bases left between them. The CDR3 spans 15 residues. The CDR3, as DNA: TGTGCCAGCAGCTTAGATAGGGCCTACCAGATTGAAGCTTTCTTT. Amino acid sequence: CASSLDRAYQIEAFF.

This chain uses TRBV11-2 with TRBJ1-2; D is perhaps TRBD1 (5 bases). This CDR3 contains 14 residues. Germline lookup yields CDR1 SGHAT and CDR2 FQNNGV. V shed 1 base and J shed 4 bases, with 10 bases lying between them. CDR3: CASSLVGGGYGYTF. In DNA form, the CDR3 reads TGTGCCAGCAGCTTAGTTGGGGGTGGCTATGGCTACACCTTC. The variable domain in full, completed from reference TRBV11-2 and TRBJ1-2, reads EAGVAQSPRYKIIEKRQSVAFWCNPISGHATLYWYQQILGQGPKLLIQFQNNGVVDDSQLPKDRFSAERLKGVDSTLKIQPAKLEDSAVYLCASSLVGGGYGYTFGSGTRLTVV.

The chain is built from TRBV10-1 and TRBJ2-7; D is perhaps TRBD1 or TRBD2 (5 bases each). V was cut by 3 bases and J by 5 bases, with 8 bases left in between. This CDR3 has 12 amino acids. Germline loops: CDR1 WNHNN, CDR2 SYGVQD (reference sequence). The DNA of the CDR3 is TGCGCCAGCAGTGAAGTGGGGGACGAGCAGTACTTC. It specifies CASSEVGDEQYF.

The chain combines TRBV27 with TRBJ2-2; D possibly uses TRBD1 or TRBD2 (5 bases each). CDR1 and CDR2 (germline): MNHEY, SMNVEV (reference sequence). The V and J ends lost 5 bases and 2 bases respectively, with 12 bases between them. The CDR3 has 15 residues. CDR3 DNA sequence: TGTGCCAGCAGTCCCGGGACCCCTAACACCGGGGAGCTGTTTTTT. The encoded protein is CASSPGTPNTGELFF.

This clonotype has just a few counts. This chain links TRBV11-3 with TRBJ2-7; 9 bases align to TRBD1. V lost 4 bases to trimming and J lost 1 base; unmatched junction nucleotides: 5. CDR1 and CDR2 (germline): SGHNT, YENEEA. CDR3 length: 15 amino acids. CDR3 protein: CASSSLGTGSYEQYF. CDR3 bases: TGTGCCAGCAGCTCGCTCGGGACAGGGTCCTACGAGCAGTACTTC.

J is TRBJ1-2 and V is TRBV11-2; D uncertain. The CDR3 has 14 residues. Germline assignment: CDR1 SGHAT and CDR2 FQNNGV. Trimming stripped 2 bases from V and 3 bases from J, with 10 bases between. CDR3 in DNA: TGTGCCAGCAGCTTATTAAGCCGCGACTATGGCTACACCTTC. This sequence encodes CASSLLSRDYGYTF.

The V and J genes are TRBV10-3 and TRBJ1-5; tentative D call: TRBD1 (6 bases). This CDR3 is built from 13 residues. Trimming removed 4 bases at V and 7 bases at J, with 11 bases between. Germline assignment: CDR1 ENHRY and CDR2 SYGVKD. This chain's CDR3 is CAISGAQGQPQHF. In nucleotides, the CDR3 is TGTGCCATCAGTGGGGCACAGGGACAGCCCCAGCATTTT.

This chain links TRBV11-3 with TRBJ2-7; no definite D call. The V end lost 5 bases, the J end lost 9 bases, and 14 bases lay between the germline ends. The CDR3 loop spans 12 amino acids. The germline CDR1 and CDR2 sequences are SGHNT and YENEEA. The CDR3 is CASSLGEAVQYF. The CDR3, as DNA: TGTGCCAGCAGCCTCGGCGAGGCAGTGCAGTACTTC.

This sequence joins TRBV21-1 and TRBJ1-5. TRBV21-1 is annotated as a pseudogene. The CDR3 spans 17 residues. CDR3 region: CASSKGWERRFNQPQHF. CDR3 nucleotides: TGTGCCAGCAGCAAAGGCTGGGAAAGGAGGTTCAATCAGCCCCAGCATTTT.

The CDR3 bases are TGTGCCAGCAACCCAGGGGGCCGGAATTCACCCCTCCACTTT. It codes for CASNPGGRNSPLHF. The chain recombines TRBV12-3 or TRBV12-4 with TRBJ1-6; 8 nucleotides align to TRBD1. The CDR3 spans 14 residues. The V and J ends lost 7 bases and 7 bases, in that order; junction bases with no gene match: 6.

This clonotype has only a few counts. This chain joins TRBV19 and TRBJ1-2; no definite D call. CDR1 is LNHDA, CDR2 SQIVND, per germline (reference sequence). The ends were cut back, 2 bases at V and 4 bases at J, with 11 bases in the middle. This CDR3 contains 14 residues. The CDR3 DNA reads as TGTGCCAGTAGTATAAGTGGCAGGACCTATGGCTACACCTTC. This translates into CASSISGRTYGYTF.

This clonotype has more than one count but fewer than ten. The CDR3 nucleotides are TGCAGTGCTAGGGTTAGACAGGGAAACTATGGCTACACCTTC. Translation: CSARVRQGNYGYTF. The chain has TRBV20-1 and TRBJ1-2, with 7 bases identical to TRBD1. The CDR3 has 14 residues. Trimming took 3 bases from V and 2 from J; bases not matched to a gene: 6. Per germline, CDR1 DFQATT and CDR2 SNEGSKA (reference sequence).

The rearrangement joins TRBV19 to TRBJ1-2; perhaps TRBD1 as D (6 bases). This CDR3 contains 15 residues. Germline V CDR1 and CDR2: LNHDA, SQIVND (reference sequence). The V and J ends lost 4 bases and 4 bases respectively, with 16 bases between them. Here the CDR3 DNA reads TGTGCCAGTAGTACTAGTACGGGACAAATCTATGGCTACACCTTC. Translating it yields CASSTSTGQIYGYTF.